These T cell receptor beta chains were read from a single sample in a study of blood T cell repertoires in COVID-19. Sequencing used immunoSEQ multiplex PCR; TCRdb keeps in-frame clones, though not all of them. There are about 280,000 clones in the sample; 70% to 90% occur only once, and approximately 8.5% lies in the top ten. Sample: peripheral blood. The receptors here all came from a man younger than 35 with active or convalescent COVID-19. Each CDR3 is given with its conserved first and last residue. The order of the fields is D gene, J gene, clone size, V gene, CDR3 DNA, CDR3 protein. A D gene is named only where the DNA matches it firmly. Not every row has a clone size; where given, it reads once, few, many or a size class.

d_call: TRBD2; j_call: TRBJ2-3; clone_size: .; v_call: TRBV10-3; cdr3_nt: TGTGCCATCAGTGATAAAGCGGGGGCAACAGATACGCAGTATTTT; cdr3_aa: CAISDKAGATDTQYF
d_call: .; j_call: TRBJ1-4; clone_size: .; v_call: TRBV7-8; cdr3_nt: TGTGCCAGCAGACAGATCCCCGGCCCTAATGAAAAACTGTTTTTT; cdr3_aa: CASRQIPGPNEKLFF
d_call: .; j_call: TRBJ1-1; clone_size: .; v_call: TRBV7-9; cdr3_nt: TGTGCCAGCAGCCAACCAAGGGGGTCGCTGGTTGACACTGAAGCTTTCTTT; cdr3_aa: CASSQPRGSLVDTEAFF
d_call: .; j_call: TRBJ1-2; clone_size: .; v_call: TRBV5-1; cdr3_nt: TGCGCCAGCAGCTTTTCTAGAGCTTATGGCTACACCTTC; cdr3_aa: CASSFSRAYGYTF
d_call: .; j_call: TRBJ1-2; clone_size: .; v_call: TRBV7-8; cdr3_nt: TGTGCCAGCAGCTTAGCGACAGGTGGTGGCTACACCTTC; cdr3_aa: CASSLATGGGYTF
d_call: TRBD1; j_call: TRBJ1-5; clone_size: .; v_call: TRBV10-3; cdr3_nt: TGTGCCATCAGGGACGTTGCCGGGACAGACAATCAGCCCCAGCATTTT; cdr3_aa: CAIRDVAGTDNQPQHF
d_call: TRBD1; j_call: TRBJ1-2; clone_size: .; v_call: TRBV6-5; cdr3_nt: TGTGCCAGCAGTTCCGGACAGGGTTTTAGGTCTGGCTACACCTTC; cdr3_aa: CASSSGQGFRSGYTF
d_call: .; j_call: TRBJ1-2; clone_size: .; v_call: TRBV5-5; cdr3_nt: TGTGCCAGCAGCTTGGAGGAGCTTTATGGCTACACCTTC; cdr3_aa: CASSLEELYGYTF
d_call: .; j_call: TRBJ1-5; clone_size: .; v_call: TRBV4-1; cdr3_nt: TGCGCCAGCAGCCAGAGTAGCAATCAGCCCCAGCATTTT; cdr3_aa: CASSQSSNQPQHF
d_call: TRBD2; j_call: TRBJ2-7; clone_size: once; v_call: TRBV14; cdr3_nt: TGTGCCAGCAGCCAAACGGGACTAGCGTCCGAGCAGTACTTC; cdr3_aa: CASSQTGLASEQYF
d_call: .; j_call: TRBJ2-7; clone_size: .; v_call: TRBV19; cdr3_nt: TGTGCCAGTAGTAGGAGAGGGGGTGCCTACGAGCAGTACTTC; cdr3_aa: CASSRRGGAYEQYF
d_call: .; j_call: TRBJ1-3; clone_size: .; v_call: TRBV3-1/TRBV3-2; cdr3_nt: TGTGCCAGCAGCCCCCCTCCGTACTCTGGAAACACCATATATTTT; cdr3_aa: CASSPPPYSGNTIYF
d_call: TRBD2; j_call: TRBJ2-7; clone_size: .; v_call: TRBV24-1; cdr3_nt: TGTGCCACCAGTGATGTAGGAGGGGTAAAGGTAGCGGGGTTCGGGAATGGCGAGCAGTACTTC; cdr3_aa: CATSDVGGVKVAGFGNGEQYF
d_call: .; j_call: TRBJ1-2; clone_size: .; v_call: TRBV9; cdr3_nt: TGTGCCAGCAGCCCAGCTGGAGGCGGCTACACCTTC; cdr3_aa: CASSPAGGGYTF
d_call: .; j_call: TRBJ2-7; clone_size: .; v_call: TRBV19; cdr3_nt: TGTGCCACCTCTCAGGGGTCGGACTCCTACGAGCAGTACTTC; cdr3_aa: CATSQGSDSYEQYF
d_call: .; j_call: TRBJ1-3; clone_size: .; v_call: TRBV5-1; cdr3_nt: TGCGCCAGCAGCGAACAGGGTCCTGGAAACACCATATATTTT; cdr3_aa: CASSEQGPGNTIYF
d_call: .; j_call: TRBJ1-1; clone_size: once; v_call: TRBV4-3; cdr3_nt: TGCGCCAGCAGCCAAGGGCGGGTGAACACTGAAGCTTTCTTT; cdr3_aa: CASSQGRVNTEAFF
d_call: .; j_call: TRBJ2-3; clone_size: .; v_call: TRBV6-5; cdr3_nt: TGTGCCAGCTGGGGCACTTCCACAGATACGCAGTATTTT; cdr3_aa: CASWGTSTDTQYF
d_call: TRBD1; j_call: TRBJ2-7; clone_size: once; v_call: TRBV19; cdr3_nt: TGTGCCAGTAGTAGGGGCGGGACAGGGAAATACGAGCAGTACTTC; cdr3_aa: CASSRGGTGKYEQYF
d_call: TRBD1; j_call: TRBJ1-3; clone_size: .; v_call: TRBV10-2; cdr3_nt: TGCGCCAGCAGTCCGGACAGGAACTCTGGAAACACCATATATTTT; cdr3_aa: CASSPDRNSGNTIYF
d_call: .; j_call: TRBJ2-1; clone_size: .; v_call: TRBV9; cdr3_nt: TGTGCCAGCAGCGTAGGAGGCTACCCCGATGAGCAGTTCTTC; cdr3_aa: CASSVGGYPDEQFF
d_call: .; j_call: TRBJ1-1; clone_size: .; v_call: TRBV6-5; cdr3_nt: TGTGCCAGCAGTTACTCGAGTAGGAGAACTGAAGCTTTCTTT; cdr3_aa: CASSYSSRRTEAFF
d_call: .; j_call: TRBJ1-5; clone_size: .; v_call: TRBV19; cdr3_nt: TGTGCCAGTAGTCAAAGACAGGTTCTTCATCAGCCCCAGCATTTT; cdr3_aa: CASSQRQVLHQPQHF
d_call: TRBD1; j_call: TRBJ1-6; clone_size: .; v_call: TRBV5-5; cdr3_nt: TGTGCCAGCAGCCCTCGGACAGGCAATTCACCCCTCCACTTT; cdr3_aa: CASSPRTGNSPLHF
d_call: .; j_call: TRBJ1-2; clone_size: .; v_call: TRBV27; cdr3_nt: TGTGCCAGCAGTTTCGGGGGTCAATCTGGCTACACCTTC; cdr3_aa: CASSFGGQSGYTF
d_call: TRBD2; j_call: TRBJ2-3; clone_size: .; v_call: TRBV24-1; cdr3_nt: TGTGCCACCAGTGAGGGACTAGCGGGGGGGGCAGATACGCAGTATTTT; cdr3_aa: CATSEGLAGGADTQYF
d_call: .; j_call: TRBJ1-1; clone_size: .; v_call: TRBV2; cdr3_nt: TGTGCCAGCAGTGTTTCAGGGACTGAAGCTTTCTTT; cdr3_aa: CASSVSGTEAFF
d_call: TRBD1; j_call: TRBJ2-3; clone_size: .; v_call: TRBV7-6; cdr3_nt: TGTGCCAGCAGCCTCCGGGACAGGGTCACAGATACGCAGTATTTT; cdr3_aa: CASSLRDRVTDTQYF
d_call: TRBD2; j_call: TRBJ2-3; clone_size: .; v_call: TRBV4-1; cdr3_nt: TGCGCCAGCAGCCATGGAGGTGGGGGGGGGACAGATACGCAGTATTTT; cdr3_aa: CASSHGGGGGTDTQYF
d_call: .; j_call: TRBJ2-7; clone_size: .; v_call: TRBV10-3; cdr3_nt: TGTGCCATCAGTGAGAGAGACAGAACCTACGAGCAGTACTTC; cdr3_aa: CAISERDRTYEQYF
d_call: .; j_call: TRBJ2-3; clone_size: .; v_call: TRBV28; cdr3_nt: TGTGCCAGCAGTATCGCAGGTATCACTTCAGATACGCAGTATTTT; cdr3_aa: CASSIAGITSDTQYF
d_call: .; j_call: TRBJ2-1; clone_size: .; v_call: TRBV9; cdr3_nt: TGTGCCAGCAGCGTAGGCGGCGGCCCGGGGGATGAGCAGTTCTTC; cdr3_aa: CASSVGGGPGDEQFF
d_call: TRBD1; j_call: TRBJ1-1; clone_size: .; v_call: TRBV6-2/TRBV6-3; cdr3_nt: TGTGCCAGCAGTTACCGCAGGGGGGCCACTGAAGCTTTCTTT; cdr3_aa: CASSYRRGATEAFF
d_call: TRBD1; j_call: TRBJ2-2; clone_size: .; v_call: TRBV9; cdr3_nt: TGTGCCAGCAGCGAGGCCCGGACAGGATACACCGGGGAGCTGTTTTTT; cdr3_aa: CASSEARTGYTGELFF
d_call: .; j_call: TRBJ1-3; clone_size: .; v_call: TRBV24-1; cdr3_nt: TGTGCCACCAGTGAGACGGTTAGCGGAAACACCATATATTTT; cdr3_aa: CATSETVSGNTIYF
d_call: TRBD1; j_call: TRBJ2-5; clone_size: .; v_call: TRBV19; cdr3_nt: TGTGCCAGTAGTTCAGGGGGCTGGGAGACCCAGTACTTC; cdr3_aa: CASSSGGWETQYF
d_call: TRBD1; j_call: TRBJ2-1; clone_size: .; v_call: TRBV7-9; cdr3_nt: TGTGCCAGCAGCTCGGAGACAGGGTTGGGAGCCAATGAGCAGTTCTTC; cdr3_aa: CASSSETGLGANEQFF
d_call: .; j_call: TRBJ1-1; clone_size: .; v_call: TRBV11-2; cdr3_nt: TGTGCCAGCAGCTTAGGTGCGGTGAACACTGAAGCTTTCTTT; cdr3_aa: CASSLGAVNTEAFF
d_call: .; j_call: TRBJ1-4; clone_size: .; v_call: TRBV10-1; cdr3_nt: TGCGCCAGCCGGCCTAGACAGGAGTCAACTAATGAAAAACTGTTTTTT; cdr3_aa: CASRPRQESTNEKLFF